This passage covers 25 T cell receptor beta chains from one sample sequenced in a study of blood T cell repertoires in COVID-19. Clones were read by immunoSEQ multiplex PCR, and TCRdb kept only the in-frame ones, dropping some. The data contain more than 350,000 clones, around 92% of them seen just once; the ten biggest clones take up under 4%. The sequenced sample was peripheral blood. The receptors derive from a woman in her 30s with COVID-19, enrolled during active disease.

The CDR3 loop is CASSESVAGGRNEQFF. CDR3 bases: TGCGCCAGCAGTGAGTCGGTAGCGGGAGGAAGGAATGAGCAGTTCTTC. This chain connects TRBV10-2 to TRBJ2-1; 10 positions agree with TRBD2. The germline V gene encodes CDR1 WSHSY and CDR2 SAAADI. V was pared by 0 bases and J by 7 bases, with 6 bases of the junction left unmatched. The CDR3 is 16 amino acids.

The rearrangement links TRBV9 to TRBJ1-1; 11 positions match TRBD1. CDR3 size: 14 residues. The trim removed 4 bases at V and 3 bases at J, leaving 2 bases unmatched. Germline lookup yields CDR1 SGDLS and CDR2 YYNGEE. Written as DNA, the CDR3 is TGTGCCAGCAGCCCGGGACAGGGGGACACTGAAGCTTTCTTT. Encoded protein: CASSPGQGDTEAFF.

This clone was counted a few times. This CDR3 is CASSPDFQAASNEKLFF. The CDR3, as DNA: TGTGCCAGTTCACCTGATTTCCAGGCCGCATCTAATGAAAAACTGTTTTTT. The chain is built from TRBV19 and TRBJ1-4; the D is unclear. From germline, CDR1 is LNHDA and CDR2 SQIVND (reference sequence). V dropped 8 bases and J dropped 3 bases, with 22 bases sitting between them. The CDR3 is 17 residues long.

The chain carries TRBV6-5 and TRBJ1-2, with TRBD1 as a possible D gene (6 bases). From germline, CDR1 is MNHEY and CDR2 SVGAGI. V lost 5 bases and J lost 0, with 13 bases in between. The CDR3 has 15 amino acids. The CDR3 reads CASSHRQETNYGYTF. As DNA, the CDR3 is TGTGCCAGCAGTCACAGACAGGAAACTAACTATGGCTACACCTTC.

CDR3 in amino acids: CASSLAGGSNEQFF. CDR3 bases: TGCGCCAGCAGCTTAGCGGGGGGCAGCAATGAGCAGTTCTTC. This chain links TRBV4-3 with TRBJ2-1; 10 bases fit TRBD2. Trimming took 5 bases from V and 6 from J; bases not matched to a gene: 4. The CDR3 contains 14 residues. Germline CDR1 is LGHNA and CDR2 is YSLEER.

This chain uses TRBV7-2 with TRBJ2-2; the match to TRBD2 covers 10 bases. The V and J ends lost 1 base and 4 bases, in that order; junction bases with no gene match: 9. Per the germline V gene, CDR1 is SGHTA and CDR2 is FQGNSA. The CDR3 runs 18 residues. The CDR3 sequence is CASSLVLAGASGTGELFF. The CDR3 region has the DNA TGTGCCAGCAGCTTAGTCCTAGCGGGGGCCTCAGGCACCGGGGAGCTGTTTTTT.

This chain joins TRBV24-1 and TRBJ1-5; 8 bases agree with TRBD1. Germline loops: CDR1 KGHDR, CDR2 SFDVKD. The CDR3 sequence is 14 residues long. With V trimmed by 12 bases and J by 3 bases, 9 bases remained unmatched. CDR3 loop: CAAGPGQANQPQHF. The CDR3 DNA reads TGTGCCGCAGGCCCGGGACAGGCCAATCAGCCCCAGCATTTT.

The chain joins TRBV6-2 or TRBV6-3 to TRBJ2-4; D ambiguous. Germline V gene lookup returns CDR1 MNHEY and CDR2 SVGEGT. The CDR3 has 13 amino acids. Trimming cost V 5 bases and J 3 bases, with 8 bases left between them. The CDR3 bases are TGTGCCAGCAGTCCCATAGTCAAAAACATTCAGTACTTC. It codes for CASSPIVKNIQYF.

The J gene is TRBJ1-5, the V gene TRBV28, with unresolved D. The CDR3 is made up of 12 amino acids. CDR1 is MDHEN and CDR2 is SYDVKM in the germline V gene. The V end was cut by 3 bases, the J end by 5 bases, with 5 bases between. CDR3 bases: TGTGCCAGCAGTTTCGACTATCAGCCCCAGCATTTT. Protein product: CASSFDYQPQHF.

The chain employs TRBV19 and TRBJ2-1; 8 bases align to TRBD2. The CDR3 is made up of 15 amino acids. Trimming cost V 1 base and J 6 bases; bases outside gene matches: 5. Germline V CDR1 and CDR2: LNHDA, SQIVND (reference sequence). The CDR3 bases are TGTGCCAGTAGTATAGTAGGTAGCGGGGTCAATGAGCAGTTCTTC. It encodes CASSIVGSGVNEQFF.

J is TRBJ2-7 and V is TRBV7-2; D is possibly TRBD2 (5 bases). The V gene lost 1 base and the J gene lost 5 bases, with 9 bases spanning the gap. The germline CDR1 and CDR2 sequences are SGHTA and FQGNSA. This CDR3 has 13 residues. CDR3 sequence (DNA): TGTGCCAGCAGCTTAGTAGCGCGCGACGAGCAGTACTTC. This translates into CASSLVARDEQYF.

The chain employs TRBV6-2 or TRBV6-3 and TRBJ2-3; the D gene is possibly TRBD1 (6 bases). Germline CDR1 and CDR2: MNHEY and SVGEGT. CDR3 length equals 14 residues. With 3 bases removed from V and 5 bases from J, the gap between germline ends came to 12 bases. Written as DNA, the CDR3 is TGTGCCAGCAGTTATAAGTGGGGGCGAGATACGCAGTATTTT. Protein product: CASSYKWGRDTQYF.

This clone showed up just once. The V and J genes are TRBV6-5 and TRBJ1-5; no definite D call. CDR1 is MNHEY, CDR2 SVGAGI, per germline. V was cut by 0 bases and J by 0 bases, with 6 bases left in between. This CDR3 contains 15 residues. The CDR3 here is CASSYSWSSNQPQHF. Written as DNA, the CDR3 is TGTGCCAGCAGTTACTCCTGGAGTAGCAATCAGCCCCAGCATTTT.

This rearrangement joins TRBV18 to TRBJ1-1, with 10 positions matching TRBD1. There are 16 residues in the CDR3. The V gene's germline CDR1 is KGHSH and CDR2 LQKENI. V shed 4 bases and J 5 bases; nucleotides not matched to a gene: 10. CDR3 region: CASSLVVPGQGTEAFF. CDR3 DNA: TGTGCCAGCTCACTCGTGGTTCCGGGACAGGGGACTGAAGCTTTCTTT.

This chain joins TRBV11-2 and TRBJ2-5, with 10 bases identical to TRBD2. The junction had 9 bases not matched to a gene; V was cut back by 6 bases and J by 5 bases. This CDR3 spans 15 amino acids. The germline CDR1 and CDR2 sequences are SGHAT and FQNNGV. CDR3 sequence reads: CASSPGLATRETQYF. In DNA form, the CDR3 reads TGTGCCAGCAGTCCGGGACTAGCGACTAGGGAGACCCAGTACTTC.

The chain carries TRBV5-6 and TRBJ1-2; 9 nucleotides line up with TRBD1. The CDR3 is 15 amino acids. Per the germline V gene, CDR1 is SGHDT and CDR2 is YYEEEE. V lost 3 bases to trimming and J lost 5 bases; unmatched junction nucleotides: 8. The CDR3 DNA is TGTGCCAGCAGCTATCTCACCGGGACAGGGTATGGCTACACCTTC. Protein sequence: CASSYLTGTGYGYTF.

The gene calls are TRBV27 and TRBJ2-3; 9 bases are a match to TRBD2. J gave up 6 bases and V 0 bases, and 7 bases lay outside the gene matches. Germline V lookup: CDR1 MNHEY, CDR2 SMNVEV (reference sequence). CDR3 length: 16 residues. CDR3: CASSLSGGGARDTQYF. CDR3 coding DNA: TGTGCCAGCAGTTTATCGGGCGGGGGGGCGAGGGATACGCAGTATTTT.

The CDR3 DNA reads TGTGCCAGCAGCCACCCCATAGCGGGGGGGAGGAATGAGCAGTTCTTC. Translated: CASSHPIAGGRNEQFF. V gene TRBV3-1 (or the pseudogene TRBV3-2) combines with J gene TRBJ2-1; the match to TRBD2 covers 11 bases. Unmatched junction bases numbered 8, after V lost 3 bases and J lost 7 bases. The germline V gene has CDR1 LGHDT and CDR2 YNNKEL (reference sequence). This CDR3 region has 16 residues.

This chain uses TRBV27 with TRBJ2-7; D might be TRBD2 (5 bases). The germline V and J ends were trimmed by 4 bases and 3 bases, with 22 bases remaining between them. The CDR3 covers 17 residues. Per the germline V gene, CDR1 is MNHEY and CDR2 is SMNVEV (reference sequence). The CDR3 is CASSSYGPGRGYYEQYF. Written as DNA, the CDR3 is TGTGCCAGCAGTTCCTACGGTCCAGGCCGAGGGTACTACGAGCAGTACTTC.

This clone was detected only a few times. The rearrangement links TRBV6-5 to TRBJ2-3, with D unresolved. V gave up 6 bases and J gave up 4 bases, with 17 bases separating them. Germline V lookup: CDR1 MNHEY, CDR2 SVGAGI. CDR3 length: 15 residues. CDR3 sequence (DNA): TGTGCCAGCAGAAGGAGTATTCAGTATTCAGATACGCAGTATTTT. It translates to CASRRSIQYSDTQYF.

The V call is TRBV6-1, the J call TRBJ1-1; D unresolved. Germline CDR1 is MNHNS and CDR2 is SASEGT. The CDR3 length is 16 residues. V lost 2 bases, J lost 0 bases, and 13 bases lay in between. CDR3 in DNA: TGTGCCAGCAGTGAACTGCGAGGAATGCTGAACACTGAAGCTTTCTTT. It specifies CASSELRGMLNTEAFF.

V usage is TRBV2 and J usage is TRBJ2-7; tentative D call: TRBD1 (6 bases). Trimming stripped 6 bases from V and 4 bases from J, with 10 bases between. The CDR3 has 12 residues. The germline gives CDR1 SNHLY, CDR2 FYNNEI. The CDR3 DNA is TGTGCCAGCAGACAGGGCGGATACGAGCAGTACTTC. Translated: CASRQGGYEQYF.

The chain combines TRBV6-2 or TRBV6-3 with TRBJ1-1; 7 positions match TRBD1. The J segment lost 2 bases and the V segment lost 4 bases, leaving 1 base of the junction unmatched. CDR1 is MNHEY and CDR2 is SVGEGT in the germline V gene. This CDR3 is built from 13 residues. This chain's CDR3 is CASSWDRNTEAFF. In DNA, the CDR3 is TGTGCCAGCAGTTGGGACAGAAACACTGAAGCTTTCTTT.

V usage is TRBV30 and J usage is TRBJ1-6; 9 bases fit TRBD1. The germline gives CDR1 GTSNPN, CDR2 SVGIG (reference sequence). CDR3 length: 20 residues. V gave up 5 bases and J gave up 6 bases; unmatched junction bases: 23. The CDR3 DNA is TGTGCCTGGTCTCCCGGGGCGGGACAGGGACCCCTTTGGGGTAATTCACCCCTCCACTTT. Encoded protein: CAWSPGAGQGPLWGNSPLHF.

This clone appeared many times. This chain uses TRBV27 with TRBJ1-2; weak D call: TRBD1 (5 bases). Trimming took off 2 bases at V and 4 bases at J, with 14 bases between the two ends. The CDR3 length is 15 residues. CDR1 is MNHEY, CDR2 SMNVEV, per germline (reference sequence). The CDR3: CASSLNPTVSYGYTF. DNA for the CDR3: TGTGCCAGCAGTTTAAACCCGACAGTCTCCTATGGCTACACCTTC.